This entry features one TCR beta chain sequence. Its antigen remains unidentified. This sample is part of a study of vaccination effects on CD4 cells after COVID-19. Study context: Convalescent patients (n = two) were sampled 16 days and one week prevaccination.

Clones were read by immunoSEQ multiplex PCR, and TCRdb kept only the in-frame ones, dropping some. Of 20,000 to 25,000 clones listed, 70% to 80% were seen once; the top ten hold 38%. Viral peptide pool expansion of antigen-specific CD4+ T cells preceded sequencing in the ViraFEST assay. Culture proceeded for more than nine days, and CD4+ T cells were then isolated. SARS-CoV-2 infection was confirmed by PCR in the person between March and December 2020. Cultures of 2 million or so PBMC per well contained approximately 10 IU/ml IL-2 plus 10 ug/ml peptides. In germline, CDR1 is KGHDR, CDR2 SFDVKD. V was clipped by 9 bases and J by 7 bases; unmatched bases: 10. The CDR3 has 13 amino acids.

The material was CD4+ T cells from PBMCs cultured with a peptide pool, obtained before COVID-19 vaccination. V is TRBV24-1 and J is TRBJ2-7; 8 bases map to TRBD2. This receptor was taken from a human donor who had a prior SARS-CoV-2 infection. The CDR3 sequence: CATEGRGDGEQYF. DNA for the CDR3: TGTGCCACCGAAGGGCGGGGGGATGGGGAGCAGTACTTC.